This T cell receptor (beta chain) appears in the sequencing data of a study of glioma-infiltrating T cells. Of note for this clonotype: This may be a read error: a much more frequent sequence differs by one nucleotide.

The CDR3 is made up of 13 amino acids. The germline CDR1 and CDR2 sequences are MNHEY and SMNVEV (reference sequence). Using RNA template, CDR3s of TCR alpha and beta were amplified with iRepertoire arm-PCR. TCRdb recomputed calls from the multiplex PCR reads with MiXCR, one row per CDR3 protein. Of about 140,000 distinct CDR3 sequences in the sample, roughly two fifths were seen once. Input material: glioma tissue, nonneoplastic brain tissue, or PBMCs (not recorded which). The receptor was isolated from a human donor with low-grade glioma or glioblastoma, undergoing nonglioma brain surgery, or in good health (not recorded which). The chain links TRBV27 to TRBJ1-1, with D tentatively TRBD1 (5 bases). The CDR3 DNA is TGTGCCAGCAGTTTCCAGGGAACCACTGAAGATTTCTTT. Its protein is CASSFQGTTEDFF.